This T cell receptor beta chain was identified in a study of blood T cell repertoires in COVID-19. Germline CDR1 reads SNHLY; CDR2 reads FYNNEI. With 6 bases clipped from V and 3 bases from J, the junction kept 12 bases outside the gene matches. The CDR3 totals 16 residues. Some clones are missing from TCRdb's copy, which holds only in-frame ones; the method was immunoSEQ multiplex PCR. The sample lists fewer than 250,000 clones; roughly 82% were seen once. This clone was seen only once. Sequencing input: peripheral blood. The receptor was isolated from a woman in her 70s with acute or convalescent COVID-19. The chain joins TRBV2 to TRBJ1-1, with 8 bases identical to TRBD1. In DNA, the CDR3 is TGTGCCAGCAGCGCTAACAGGGGGATAGTGCACACTGAAGCTTTCTTT. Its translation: CASSANRGIVHTEAFF.